The 14 T cell receptor beta chains below were found in one sample sequenced in a study of T-cell reconstitution after alpha-beta-depleted transplantation in children. Unique molecular identifiers tagged the TCRbeta library. TCRdb called the PCR reads again in MiXCR, with one record for every CDR3 protein. The sample contains 700,000 to 950,000 distinct CDR3 sequences, roughly 15% of which appear only once. Sequenced material: PBMCs, mostly from graft donor cells, taken 360 days after TCRalphabeta/CD19-depleted stem cell transplant. All receptors derive from a male patient younger than 18 who had a stem cell transplant for acute lymphoblastic leukemia, so the T cells may come from the graft donor.

This clonotype has more than one count but fewer than ten. The gene calls are TRBV24-1 and TRBJ2-1; TRBD2 agrees at 9 bases. The V gene end was trimmed by 5 bases and the J gene end by 3 bases; junction bases not matched to a gene: 16. This CDR3 has 19 residues. Germline CDR1 is KGHDR and CDR2 is SFDVKD. CDR3: CATSGWTSATKRYYNEQFF. CDR3 DNA sequence: TGTGCCACCAGTGGATGGACTAGCGCCACTAAGAGATACTACAATGAGCAGTTCTTC.

The chain has TRBV7-9 and TRBJ2-7; 8 bases map to TRBD1. The CDR3 runs to 16 residues. V lost 5 bases to trimming and J lost 1 base; unmatched junction nucleotides: 10. Germline CDR1 SEHNR, CDR2 FQNEAQ (reference sequence). The CDR3 region has the DNA TGTGCCAGCAGCACCCAGGACAGGGATGGATCCTACGAGCAGTACTTC. It is translated as CASSTQDRDGSYEQYF.

The chain is built from TRBV5-5 and TRBJ2-7; D is perhaps TRBD1 (6 bases). V was shortened by 5 bases and J by 0 bases, with 18 bases between the two germline ends. CDR1 SGHKS and CDR2 YYEKEE come from the germline V gene (reference sequence). The CDR3 is made up of 16 amino acids. The CDR3 sequence: CASSHTGTQSSYEQYF. For the CDR3, the DNA is TGTGCCAGCAGTCATACCGGGACACAGAGCTCCTACGAGCAGTACTTC.

This clonotype was counted ten times or more. The rearrangement joins TRBV20-1 to TRBJ1-6; 10 bases are shared with TRBD1. This CDR3 comprises 16 residues. Losses at the gene ends were 2 bases for V and 7 bases for J; bases not matched to a gene: 8. CDR1 is DFQATT, CDR2 SNEGSKA, per germline (reference sequence). CDR3 sequence reads: CSARLMTGGTNSPLHF. DNA of the CDR3: TGCAGTGCTAGATTAATGACAGGGGGCACAAATTCACCCCTCCACTTT.

CDR3 nucleotides: TGTGCCAGTAGTCCACTAAGCAGGGACCTCTATGGCTACACCTTC. This encodes CASSPLSRDLYGYTF. The chain recombines TRBV19 with TRBJ1-2; possible D gene TRBD1, 5 bases. V was shortened by 5 bases and J by 4 bases, with 17 bases between the two germline ends. This CDR3 contains 15 residues. The V gene's germline CDR1 is LNHDA and CDR2 SQIVND (reference sequence).

CDR3 DNA: TGCAGTTTCTACAGCGGGGGCTCTGGAAACACCATATATTTT. Its translation: CSFYSGGSGNTIYF. The chain uses TRBV29-1 and TRBJ1-3; the D gene is possibly TRBD1 (5 bases). Germline lookup yields CDR1 SQVTM and CDR2 ANQGSEA. This CDR3 has 14 residues.

The table lists this clonotype with a few counts. This chain uses TRBV4-1 with TRBJ2-1, with 8 positions matching TRBD2. Looked up from germline, CDR1 is MGHRA and CDR2 is YSYEKL. With V trimmed by 0 bases and J by 0 bases, 7 bases remained unmatched. This CDR3 spans 18 amino acids. Written as DNA, the CDR3 is TGCGCCAGCAGCCAAGATCGGCGACTAGCGAGCTCCTACAATGAGCAGTTCTTC. Translating gives CASSQDRRLASSYNEQFF.

With regard to this clonotype: Germline is not matched at one junction end, which may reflect a read error. The chain couples TRBV7-9 to TRBJ2-5; D is possibly TRBD2 (6 bases). There are 9 residues in the CDR3. Germline lookup yields CDR1 SEHNR and CDR2 FQNEAQ (reference sequence). CDR3 in DNA: TGTGCTACCATTGCTGGGGGGAACTTC. As protein: CATIAGGNF.

The rearrangement joins TRBV5-1 to TRBJ2-6, with a weak D call TRBD1 (5 bases). Germline CDR1 and CDR2: SGHRS and YFSETQ. V was cut by 2 bases and J by 4 bases, with 16 bases left in between. CDR3 size: 17 residues. CDR3 in amino acids: CASSFHTGSPGANVLTF. In nucleotides, the CDR3 is TGCGCCAGCAGCTTCCATACAGGCAGTCCCGGGGCCAACGTCCTGACTTTC.

There are a few counts of this clonotype. V is TRBV6-1 and J is TRBJ2-3; maybe TRBD2 (6 bases). V was shortened by 6 bases and J by 5 bases, with 18 bases between the two germline ends. This CDR3 has 15 amino acids. CDR1 is MNHNS and CDR2 is SASEGT in the germline V gene. CDR3 nucleotide sequence: TGTGCCAGCAGCGAGGGACTTGTGAGGGGAGATACGCAGTATTTT. This encodes CASSEGLVRGDTQYF.

This clonotype came up a few times. One end of the junction varies from germline; a read error may be responsible. V gene TRBV12-3 or TRBV12-4 combines with J gene TRBJ2-1; TRBD2 aligns across 7 bases. The CDR3 covers 15 residues. This CDR3 reads CASSFLDRISGMVYF. As DNA, the CDR3 is TGTGCCAGCAGTTTCCTAGACAGAATCAGCGGGATGGTGTACTTC.

The rearrangement uses TRBV4-2 and TRBJ1-2; tentatively, D is TRBD1 (5 bases). Germline V gives CDR1 LGHNA, CDR2 YNFKEQ. This CDR3 region has 16 residues. Trimming stripped 4 bases from V and 3 bases from J, with 18 bases between. For the CDR3, the DNA is TGTGCCAGCAGCCTTGAGCCAGGGATTCAGTACTATGGCTACACCTTC. Residues: CASSLEPGIQYYGYTF.

The chain carries TRBV11-1 and TRBJ2-3, with D perhaps matching TRBD2 (6 bases). Germline V gene lookup returns CDR1 SGHAT and CDR2 FQDESV (reference sequence). V gave up 4 bases and J gave up 0 bases, with 26 bases separating them. CDR3 size: 20 residues. The chain's CDR3 is CASSSRDPSRGATSTDTQYF. DNA for the CDR3: TGTGCCAGCAGCTCGCGGGACCCTAGTAGAGGGGCCACAAGCACAGATACGCAGTATTTT.

The chain combines TRBV19 with TRBJ2-7; a possible D gene is TRBD1 (6 bases). V shed 3 bases and J shed 0 bases, with 9 bases lying between them. Per the germline V gene, CDR1 is LNHDA and CDR2 is SQIVND (reference sequence). The CDR3 spans 14 residues. The CDR3 reads CASSMSGDSYEQYF. CDR3 sequence (DNA): TGTGCCAGTAGTATGTCAGGGGACTCCTACGAGCAGTACTTC. The variable domain in full, with the rest retrieved from reference TRBV19 and TRBJ2-7, is DGGITQSPKYLFRKEGQNVTLSCEQNLNHDAMYWYRQDPGQGLRLIYYSQIVNDFQKGDIAEGYSVSREKKESFPLTVTSAQKNPTAFYLCASSMSGDSYEQYFGPGTRLTVT.